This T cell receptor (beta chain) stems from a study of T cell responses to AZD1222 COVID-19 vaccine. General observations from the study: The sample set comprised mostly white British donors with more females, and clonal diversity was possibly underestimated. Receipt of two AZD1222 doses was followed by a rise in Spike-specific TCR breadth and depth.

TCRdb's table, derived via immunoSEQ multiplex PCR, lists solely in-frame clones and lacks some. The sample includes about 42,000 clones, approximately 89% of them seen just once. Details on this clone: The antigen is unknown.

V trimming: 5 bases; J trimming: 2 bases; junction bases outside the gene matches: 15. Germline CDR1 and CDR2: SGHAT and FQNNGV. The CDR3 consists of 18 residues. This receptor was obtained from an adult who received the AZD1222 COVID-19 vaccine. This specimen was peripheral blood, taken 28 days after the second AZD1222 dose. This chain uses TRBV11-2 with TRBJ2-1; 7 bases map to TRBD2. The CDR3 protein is CASSPLSLAAGPYNEQFF. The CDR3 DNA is TGTGCCAGCAGCCCTTTATCTCTAGCGGCCGGCCCCTACAATGAGCAGTTCTTC.